At least ten counts were recorded for the clone carrying this TCR beta chain. As yet, its antigen is unknown. Germline V gene sequence: CDR1 DFQATT, CDR2 SNEGSKA (reference sequence). V lost 5 bases to trimming and J lost 6 bases, with 17 bases between them. The CDR3 extends over 14 amino acids. The data belong to a study of neurological immune-mediated disorders. Study-level background: A relapsing-remitting course was seen in about 90% of the roughly 35 multiple sclerosis patients and a secondary progressive course in 3.

With 10-nucleotide random UMIs included, cDNA was synthesized by 5'RACE. TCRdb reprocessed the 5' RACE reads via MiXCR and lists one record per CDR3 protein. The sample records about 95,000 distinct CDR3 sequences, 3.5% to 4% being singletons. General study results and limits: When the repertoires were sorted by phylogenetic grouping, those of 18 of 34 multiple sclerosis patients ended up in one related-CDR3 cluster, a possible signature.

The sample was PBMCs. The rearrangement uses TRBV20-1 and TRBJ1-5, with a weak D call TRBD1 (6 bases). The source of this sequence is a woman younger than 30 with multiple sclerosis. CDR3 in amino acids: CSAPPQGRGQPQHF. The CDR3 coding sequence is TGCAGTGCTCCACCACAGGGCCGAGGTCAGCCCCAGCATTTT.